These 19 T cell receptor beta chains came from one sample sequenced in a study of T-cell reconstitution after alpha-beta-depleted transplantation in children. As it was prepared, the TCRbeta library received unique molecular identifiers. MiXCR was run by TCRdb on the PCR reads, yielding one entry per CDR3 protein. The sample lists about 580,000 distinct CDR3 sequences, 25% to 30% occurring once. The material was PBMCs, obtained before TCRalphabeta/CD19-depleted stem cell transplant. The receptors stem from a boy in the first two years of life with Wiskott-Aldrich syndrome, due to receive a stem cell transplant.

V is TRBV7-9 and J is TRBJ1-1; D is ambiguous. CDR1 is SEHNR, CDR2 FQNEAQ, per germline (reference sequence). V dropped 5 bases and J dropped 4 bases, with 14 bases sitting between them. This CDR3 is built from 14 residues. The CDR3 region has the DNA TGTGCCAGCAGCCTAATTAAGGCGGCCACTGAAGCTTTCTTT. Its protein product is CASSLIKAATEAFF. The whole variable domain, remainder taken from reference TRBV7-9 and TRBJ1-1, is DTGVSQNPRHKITKRGQNVTFRCDPISEHNRLYWYRQTLGQGPEFLTYFQNEAQLEKSRLLSDRFSAERPKGSFSTLEIQRTEQGDSAMYLCASSLIKAATEAFFGQGTRLTVV.

In this sample, this clonotype turned up a few times. CDR3 DNA: TGCAGACTGACTAGCGGGAGGAATGAGCAGTTCTTC. Translation: CRLTSGRNEQFF. V and J are TRBV20-1 and TRBJ2-1; 13 nucleotides align to TRBD2. Germline CDR1 is DFQATT and CDR2 is SNEGSKA (reference sequence). The CDR3 length is 12 residues.

Comment on this clonotype: Just one base apart from a much larger clone, this may be a read error. The V call is TRBV7-8, the J call TRBJ1-2, with TRBD1 matching 8 bases. In germline, CDR1 is SGHVS, CDR2 FQNEAQ. CDR3 size: 14 residues. The V and J ends lost 2 bases and 2 bases, in that order; junction bases with no gene match: 1. CDR3 loop: CASSLRTGNYGYTF. In DNA, the CDR3 is TGTGCCAGCAGCTTACGGACAGGGAACTATGGCTACACCTTC.

The chain uses TRBV5-1 and TRBJ2-5; D may match TRBD1 or TRBD2 (5 bases each). The V and J ends lost 6 bases and 3 bases respectively, with 12 bases between them. The CDR3 loop spans 13 amino acids. Germline loops: CDR1 SGHRS, CDR2 YFSETQ. This CDR3 reads CASNLGGEETQYF. Here the CDR3 DNA reads TGCGCCAGCAATCTTGGGGGTGAAGAGACCCAGTACTTC.

This chain joins TRBV7-9 and TRBJ2-7; 9 nucleotides agree with TRBD2. Per the germline V gene, CDR1 is SEHNR and CDR2 is FQNEAQ (reference sequence). V shed 5 bases and J 0 bases; nucleotides not matched to a gene: 8. The CDR3 is made up of 16 amino acids. The CDR3 region has the DNA TGTGCCAGCAGCGTTCAAGCGGGAGGAATCTCCTACGAGCAGTACTTC. This sequence encodes CASSVQAGGISYEQYF. The full variable domain, its missing parts supplied by reference TRBV7-9 and TRBJ2-7, is DTGVSQNPRHKITKRGQNVTFRCDPISEHNRLYWYRQTLGQGPEFLTYFQNEAQLEKSRLLSDRFSAERPKGSFSTLEIQRTEQGDSAMYLCASSVQAGGISYEQYFGPGTRLTVT.

This clonotype was detected only a few times. This chain links TRBV5-1 with TRBJ2-3; 8 bases agree with TRBD2. Germline V CDR1 and CDR2: SGHRS, YFSETQ. This CDR3 comprises 16 residues. V shed 2 bases and J 0 bases; nucleotides not matched to a gene: 5. The CDR3 DNA reads as TGCGCCAGCAGCTTCTTAGCGGGGACGAGCACAGATACGCAGTATTTT. Amino acid sequence: CASSFLAGTSTDTQYF.

This chain connects TRBV27 to TRBJ2-1; D could derive from TRBD1 or TRBD2 (5 bases each). Germline lookup yields CDR1 MNHEY and CDR2 SMNVEV (reference sequence). The CDR3 is 14 amino acids. The ends were cut back, 5 bases at V and 6 bases at J, with 14 bases in the middle. The CDR3 DNA sequence: TGTGCCAGCAGTCCCGGGACCCTTGTCAATGAGCAGTTCTTC. Translated, it gives CASSPGTLVNEQFF.

In DNA form, the CDR3 reads TGTGCCAGCAGCTTAGTTCGTGGTTACAGCCCCAATCAGCCCCAGCATTTT. Amino acid sequence: CASSLVRGYSPNQPQHF. V usage is TRBV11-2 and J usage is TRBJ1-5; D gene uncertain. There are 17 residues in the CDR3. Germline V CDR1 and CDR2: SGHAT, FQNNGV. With 1 base removed from V and 3 bases from J, the gap between germline ends came to 16 bases.

The rearrangement links TRBV4-1 to TRBJ2-3; D is unresolved. CDR3 length: 13 residues. The germline V gene has CDR1 MGHRA and CDR2 YSYEKL. Trimming pared 0 bases from V and 6 bases from J, leaving 7 bases between. CDR3 loop: CASSQENADTQYF. The DNA of the CDR3 is TGCGCCAGCAGCCAAGAGAACGCCGATACGCAGTATTTT.

The chain joins TRBV11-2 to TRBJ2-2, with D maybe TRBD2 (6 bases). This CDR3 spans 16 amino acids. CDR1 and CDR2 (germline): SGHAT, FQNNGV. Between the trimmed V and J ends, which lost 4 bases and 7 bases, there was a span of 19 bases. CDR3 nucleotides: TGTGCCAGCAGCTGGGGACTTTGGCGTCCCGGCGGGGAGCTGTTTTTT. Residues: CASSWGLWRPGGELFF.

V usage is TRBV20-1 and J usage is TRBJ2-1; 12 bases align to TRBD1. Trimming removed 3 bases from V and 8 bases from J; junction bases left unmatched: 8. Germline lookup yields CDR1 DFQATT and CDR2 SNEGSKA (reference sequence). This CDR3 region has 15 residues. CDR3 protein: CSASGTGTGGYEQFF. The CDR3 DNA is TGCAGTGCTAGTGGGACCGGGACAGGGGGCTATGAGCAGTTCTTC.

The J gene is TRBJ2-5, the V gene TRBV21-1; the listed D gene, TRBD1, was not tested against the DNA. TRBV21-1 is listed as a pseudogene. The CDR3 is 22 amino acids. The CDR3 nucleotides are TGTGCCAGCAGCAAAACCCCAAACATCCCAGGGGGCCACTCGGTGTATCAAGAGACCCAGTACTTC. Encoded protein: CASSKTPNIPGGHSVYQETQYF.

CDR3 bases: TGCAGCGTGGGAAAGACCCAGTACTTC. Translating gives CSVGKTQYF. The chain is built from TRBV29-1 and TRBJ2-5; D call uncertain. Trimming cost V 6 bases and J 6 bases, with 5 bases left between them. The CDR3 loop spans 9 amino acids. Germline V gene sequence: CDR1 SQVTM, CDR2 ANQGSEA.

The chain links TRBV10-2 to TRBJ2-1; 8 nucleotides agree with TRBD2. Germline V gene lookup returns CDR1 WSHSY and CDR2 SAAADI. V shed 8 bases, J shed 16 bases, and the junction held 22 bases outside the gene matches. This CDR3 contains 15 residues. The CDR3 region has the DNA TGCGCCAGCTTCGGGGCGGGAGGAAGGAACGTCCGGCAATTCTTC. The encoded protein is CASFGAGGRNVRQFF.

This clonotype has more than one count but fewer than ten. The genes are TRBV5-1 and TRBJ2-3, with TRBD2 matching over 7 bases. Germline CDR1 SGHRS, CDR2 YFSETQ. V lost 0 bases and J lost 3; bases outside the gene matches: 7. The CDR3 is 16 amino acids. CDR3 sequence reads: CASSLAGGPKTDTQYF. CDR3 bases: TGCGCCAGCAGCTTGGCGGGAGGTCCTAAAACAGATACGCAGTATTTT.

The V call is TRBV27, the J call TRBJ2-3; D might be TRBD2 (6 bases). This CDR3 has 14 residues. Trimming removed 5 bases from V and 4 bases from J, with 13 bases in between. Looked up from germline, CDR1 is MNHEY and CDR2 is SMNVEV (reference sequence). The CDR3: CASSTRRGSDTQYF. The CDR3 DNA reads as TGTGCCAGCAGTACCAGGAGGGGATCAGATACGCAGTATTTT.

The chain couples TRBV6-1 to TRBJ2-1; 7 bases map to TRBD1. The CDR3 runs to 16 residues. The V and J ends lost 7 bases and 4 bases, in that order; junction bases with no gene match: 13. The germline V gene has CDR1 MNHNS and CDR2 SASEGT. In DNA form, the CDR3 reads TGTGCCAGCACCAAAATCGGTACAGGGGCGTACAATGAGCAGTTCTTC. Its translation is CASTKIGTGAYNEQFF.

This chain connects TRBV20-1 to TRBJ2-7; no reliable D call. The CDR3 consists of 14 residues. From germline, CDR1 is DFQATT and CDR2 SNEGSKA (reference sequence). V was shortened by 0 bases and J by 1 base, with 10 bases between the two germline ends. CDR3 sequence reads: CSARDRPYSYEQYF. CDR3 in DNA: TGCAGTGCTAGAGATCGGCCGTATTCCTACGAGCAGTACTTC.

This clonotype showed up just a few times. V usage is TRBV20-1 and J usage is TRBJ2-7; D possibly corresponds to TRBD2 (6 bases). Trimming pared 3 bases from V and 2 bases from J, leaving 17 bases between. Germline V gene sequence: CDR1 DFQATT, CDR2 SNEGSKA (reference sequence). The CDR3 length is 15 residues. The CDR3 is CSARTTWREAYEQYF. The CDR3 DNA reads as TGCAGTGCTAGGACCACTTGGAGGGAAGCCTACGAGCAGTACTTC.